This passage covers 6 T cell receptor beta chains from one sample sequenced in a study of molecular identifiers for immune sequencing clone quantification. One entry per CDR3 protein results from TCRdb running MiXCR on the PCR reads. The sample has about 68,000 distinct CDR3 sequences; roughly 18% are singletons. The sample taken for sequencing was naive CD8+ T cells from blood, with Jurkat cell RNA spiked in. Sample subset: FACS-sorted CD8+CD4-CCR7+CD45RA+ naive T cells. The receptor source for this set is a human donor in good health. Some libraries in this study had Jurkat cell RNA spiked in.

The chain has TRBV11-1 and TRBJ2-2, with D unclear. The V and J ends lost 2 bases and 6 bases respectively, with 16 bases between them. Germline V gives CDR1 SGHAT, CDR2 FQDESV (reference sequence). CDR3 length: 16 amino acids. CDR3 residues: CASSLTSQNRPGELFF. Here the CDR3 DNA reads TGTGCCAGCAGCTTAACGAGCCAAAACCGGCCCGGGGAGCTGTTTTTT.

This clonotype was detected only a few times. A read error may explain this, as a much larger clone is one base away. The V and J genes are TRBV6-2 or TRBV6-3 and TRBJ2-1, with D tentatively TRBD2 (5 bases). The CDR3 length is 14 residues. V was cut by 11 bases and J by 10 bases, with 24 bases left in between. CDR1 and CDR2 (germline): MNHEY, SVGEGT. CDR3 coding DNA: TGTGCCGGCACCGACCAGCTACTAGGGCCGGAGCAGTTCTTC. It encodes CAGTDQLLGPEQFF.

The chain links TRBV20-1 to TRBJ2-1, with D perhaps TRBD2 (7 bases). Trimming removed 5 bases from V and 4 bases from J, with 9 bases in between. Germline values: CDR1 DFQATT, CDR2 SNEGSKA (reference sequence). The CDR3 has 12 amino acids. The DNA for the CDR3 is TGCAGTGCTGGGGGGGCTTACAATGAGCAGTTCTTC. This gives the protein CSAGGAYNEQFF.

In this sample, this clonotype turned up many times. The chain recombines TRBV5-1 with TRBJ1-1, with 7 bases aligning to TRBD1. The germline V gene encodes CDR1 SGHRS and CDR2 YFSETQ. The length of the CDR3 is 16 residues. Trimming at V came to 3 bases and at J to 1 base, leaving 9 bases not matched to a gene. The CDR3 here is CASSSPRTGENTEAFF. For the CDR3, the DNA is TGCGCCAGCAGCTCACCCCGGACAGGAGAGAACACTGAAGCTTTCTTT.

V usage is TRBV11-2 and J usage is TRBJ2-6, with D unresolved. V lost 5 bases and J 0 bases, leaving 5 bases between the germline ends. The CDR3 has 14 residues. Germline CDR1 SGHAT, CDR2 FQNNGV. For the CDR3, the DNA is TGTGCCAGCAGCCTGATCTCTGGGGCCAACGTCCTGACTTTC. Translation: CASSLISGANVLTF.

This clonotype has ten or more counts. The CDR3, as DNA: TGTGCCAGCAGTCCCCTGCGGTGGAGGAGCTCCTATAATTCACCCCTCCACTTT. Amino acids: CASSPLRWRSSYNSPLHF. V is TRBV28 and J is TRBJ1-6, with D uncertain. V dropped 5 bases and J dropped 0 bases, with 17 bases sitting between them. The germline V gene has CDR1 MDHEN and CDR2 SYDVKM. The length of the CDR3 is 18 residues.